This entry lists 4 T cell receptor beta chains sequenced from one sample in a study of T cell changes during pregnancy in multiple sclerosis. TCRdb keeps only in-frame clones here, not all; method: immunoSEQ multiplex PCR. Here the sample spans 65,000 to 80,000 clones, approximately 90% being singletons. This material consisted of CD4+ T cells from peripheral blood mononuclear cells, taken before pregnancy. The receptors stem from a female donor with multiple sclerosis, enrolled in a pregnancy study.

The V gene is TRBV6-5, the J gene TRBJ1-3; 8 bases are a match to TRBD1. This CDR3 region has 15 residues. Germline V gene sequence: CDR1 MNHEY, CDR2 SVGAGI. Trimming removed 6 bases from V and 0 bases from J; junction bases left unmatched: 4. CDR3 sequence reads: CASRAGTGSGNTIYF. CDR3 nucleotide sequence: TGTGCCAGCAGAGCCGGGACAGGCTCTGGAAACACCATATATTTT.

The chain carries TRBV7-9 and TRBJ1-2; D is unclear. CDR3 length equals 12 residues. Germline values: CDR1 SEHNR, CDR2 FQNEAQ (reference sequence). V lost 2 bases and J 4 bases, leaving 5 bases between the germline ends. The CDR3 DNA reads TGTGCCAGCAGCTTAACGAGCTATGGCTACACCTTC. The encoded protein is CASSLTSYGYTF. Full variable domain (rest looked up from reference TRBV7-9 and TRBJ1-2): DTGVSQNPRHKITKRGQNVTFRCDPISEHNRLYWYRQTLGQGPEFLTYFQNEAQLEKSRLLSDRFSAERPKGSFSTLEIQRTEQGDSAMYLCASSLTSYGYTFGSGTRLTVV.

The chain joins TRBV18 to TRBJ2-1; TRBD2 matches at 11 bases. CDR3 length: 15 residues. The germline V gene has CDR1 KGHSH and CDR2 LQKENI. The junction had 5 bases not matched to a gene; V was cut back by 6 bases and J by 4 bases. CDR3 protein: CASSSGTSGYNEQFF. In nucleotides, the CDR3 is TGTGCCAGCTCTTCCGGGACTAGCGGATACAATGAGCAGTTCTTC.

The chain uses TRBV10-2 and TRBJ1-1; D is possibly TRBD1 (5 bases). V shed 4 bases and J shed 8 bases, with 17 bases lying between them. This CDR3 is built from 14 residues. Germline CDR1 WSHSY, CDR2 SAAADI. As DNA, the CDR3 is TGCGCCAGCAGTGGACGGTGGGGGGACGCCGAAGCTTTCTTT. This sequence encodes CASSGRWGDAEAFF.